This T cell receptor beta chain was recorded in a study of T cell responses to AZD1222 COVID-19 vaccine. About the study: The study pooled second doses at about 4 or about 12 weeks.

The study, taken as a whole, reports: Among those given AZD1222, only six were seropositive at baseline. Repertoire collection took place solely once the T cell response had peaked.

Turning to this clone: Its target is not known.

Looked up from germline, CDR1 is DFQATT and CDR2 is SNEGSKA (reference sequence). The CDR3 loop spans 15 amino acids. V dropped 3 bases and J dropped 4; count of bases not matched to a gene: 11. Profiling relied on immunoSEQ multiplex PCR, and the TCRdb table lists in-frame clones only, not all of them. The sample records roughly 150,000 clones, approximately 89% being singletons. The receptor was isolated from an adult in good health. The sample in question was peripheral blood, obtained on day 0 of AZD1222 vaccination. The chain has TRBV20-1 and TRBJ2-7; 8 nucleotides line up with TRBD1. CDR3 loop: CSASSGAGGWYEQYF. DNA of the CDR3: TGCAGTGCTAGTAGTGGGGCAGGGGGCTGGTACGAGCAGTACTTC.